These 19 T cell receptor beta chains share one sample of origin, sequenced in a study of cytomegalovirus exposure and HLA in healthy donors. Amplification used 60 Vbeta primers and 13 Jbeta primers. Using immunoSEQ multiplex PCR, the repertoire was profiled, and TCRdb retains in-frame clones only, with some absent. The sample carries over 130,000 clones, about 64% recorded once. Specimen: PBMCs. The receptors originated from a woman aged 60-70 years in good health and CMV-seropositive.

The chain has TRBV20-1 and TRBJ2-1, with 8 bases matching TRBD2. After removal of 8 bases from V and 9 bases from J, the junction contained 6 bases not matched to a gene. This CDR3 has 11 residues. The germline V gene has CDR1 DFQATT and CDR2 SNEGSKA (reference sequence). The CDR3 reads CSLGLAGEQFF. As DNA, the CDR3 is TGCAGTCTCGGACTAGCTGGTGAGCAGTTCTTC.

This clone was observed a single time. This chain links TRBV28 with TRBJ2-1; TRBD2 aligns across 7 bases. V trimming: 3 bases; J trimming: 9 bases; junction bases outside the gene matches: 14. The CDR3 loop spans 16 amino acids. Germline V CDR1 and CDR2: MDHEN, SYDVKM. CDR3 DNA: TGTGCCAGCAGTTTTGGGGTTCTAGCGGAGCCACTTGAGCAGTTCTTC. Translation: CASSFGVLAEPLEQFF.

The chain has TRBV2 and TRBJ2-3, with 7 bases that match TRBD1. The germline V gene has CDR1 SNHLY and CDR2 FYNNEI. CDR3 length equals 12 residues. V shed 5 bases and J 8 bases; nucleotides not matched to a gene: 4. The CDR3 protein is CASSPGQFTQYF. As DNA, the CDR3 is TGTGCCAGCAGTCCGGGACAGTTTACGCAGTATTTT.

The chain has TRBV18 and TRBJ1-4, with D uncertain. The V end lost 3 bases, the J end lost 4 bases, and 12 bases lay between the germline ends. There are 15 residues in the CDR3. Germline V gives CDR1 KGHSH, CDR2 LQKENI. DNA for the CDR3: TGTGCCAGCTCACCGCTGACGGGAGTTAATGAAAAACTGTTTTTT. It encodes CASSPLTGVNEKLFF.

This clone appeared a few times. J is TRBJ1-4 and V is TRBV6-5; TRBD1 agrees at 7 bases. With 6 bases clipped from V and 5 bases from J, the junction kept 6 bases outside the gene matches. The germline CDR1 and CDR2 sequences are MNHEY and SVGAGI. This CDR3 has 14 amino acids. CDR3 sequence (DNA): TGTGCCAGCAGCCCGGGACAGAAGAATGAAAAACTGTTTTTT. Translated: CASSPGQKNEKLFF.

This clone was seen a few times. The V call is TRBV7-2, the J call TRBJ1-2; D is perhaps TRBD1 (5 bases). Trimming pared 5 bases from V and 10 bases from J, leaving 11 bases between. This CDR3 has 11 amino acids. CDR1 SGHTA and CDR2 FQGNSA come from the germline V gene. CDR3 residues: CASSRDSNYTF. The CDR3 DNA sequence: TGTGCCAGCAGCAGGGACTCGAACTACACCTTC. The entire variable domain, with the rest obtained from reference TRBV7-2 and TRBJ1-2, is as follows: GAGVSQSPSNKVTEKGKDVELRCDPISGHTALYWYRQSLGQGLEFLIYFQGNSAPDKSGLPSDRFSAERTGGSVSTLTIQRTQQEDSAVYLCASSRDSNYTFGSGTRLTVV.

This clone was seen a single time. The chain links TRBV27 to TRBJ2-5; 9 bases match TRBD2. The CDR3 runs 14 residues. Germline lookup yields CDR1 MNHEY and CDR2 SMNVEV (reference sequence). Trimming took 5 bases from V and 2 from J; bases not matched to a gene: 3. CDR3 region: CASSRLAGQETQYF. In DNA form, the CDR3 reads TGTGCCAGCAGTCGCCTAGCGGGACAAGAGACCCAGTACTTC.

The J gene is TRBJ2-1, the V gene TRBV28; 10 positions agree with TRBD1. Germline V lookup: CDR1 MDHEN, CDR2 SYDVKM. The V and J ends lost 3 bases and 2 bases, in that order; junction bases with no gene match: 1. CDR3 size: 15 residues. CDR3 in amino acids: CASSLDRGTYNEQFF. The DNA for the CDR3 is TGTGCCAGCAGTTTGGACAGGGGGACCTACAATGAGCAGTTCTTC.

This chain joins TRBV6-6 and TRBJ2-2, with TRBD2 matching 7 bases. Germline CDR1 and CDR2: MNHNY and SVGAGI (reference sequence). V was clipped by 4 bases and J by 6 bases; unmatched bases: 8. The CDR3 spans 15 residues. The CDR3 bases are TGTGCCAGCAGTTTCCCTGGACTAGTGGCCGGGGAGCTGTTTTTT. Its protein product is CASSFPGLVAGELFF.

The chain joins TRBV19 to TRBJ2-5; 8 positions agree with TRBD2. Looked up from germline, CDR1 is LNHDA and CDR2 is SQIVND (reference sequence). This CDR3 contains 13 residues. V lost 5 bases and J lost 8; bases outside the gene matches: 7. The CDR3 is CASSLPGGGTQYF. DNA for the CDR3: TGTGCCAGTAGTCTTCCGGGGGGGGGAACCCAGTACTTC.

This chain uses TRBV29-1 with TRBJ2-7, with D unclear. Trimming removed 1 base at V and 2 bases at J, with 3 bases between. CDR1 and CDR2 from the germline V gene are SQVTM and ANQGSEA. The length of the CDR3 is 11 residues. The CDR3 sequence: CSVEATYEQYF. DNA of the CDR3: TGCAGCGTTGAAGCAACCTACGAGCAGTACTTC.

V and J are TRBV19 and TRBJ2-7; 8 bases line up with TRBD2. The CDR3 runs 17 residues. The germline CDR1 and CDR2 sequences are LNHDA and SQIVND (reference sequence). The ends lost 4 bases at V and 0 bases at J; junction bases unmatched: 11. Written as DNA, the CDR3 is TGTGCCAGTAGTAAGGCCCAAGGGCGGGAGGCCTCCTACGAGCAGTACTTC. Translating gives CASSKAQGREASYEQYF.

This clone was counted a few times. Within the sample, other DNA sequences also encode this same CDR3. The chain couples TRBV2 to TRBJ2-7, with TRBD1 as a possible D gene (6 bases). Germline V gene lookup returns CDR1 SNHLY and CDR2 FYNNEI. V lost 6 bases and J 3 bases, leaving 9 bases between the germline ends. The CDR3 contains 12 residues. The CDR3 DNA sequence: TGTGCCAGCAGCCTACAGGGCTACGAGCAGTACTTC. Protein product: CASSLQGYEQYF.

The CDR3 coding sequence is TGTGCCAGCAGCCAATCCGGACAGGGGGCGGGAGGTGAAGCTTTCTTT. This codes for CASSQSGQGAGGEAFF. The chain links TRBV16 to TRBJ1-1, with 11 bases that match TRBD1. The ends lost 0 bases at V and 7 bases at J; junction bases unmatched: 7. This CDR3 has 16 residues. CDR1 and CDR2 (germline): KGHSY, FQNENV.

The J gene is TRBJ2-5, the V gene TRBV14, with TRBD2 identical over 7 bases. The J call may be incorrect, as the DNA end agrees better with TRBJ2-7. CDR3 length: 15 residues. The V gene's germline CDR1 is SGHDN and CDR2 FVKESK. The CDR3 loop reads CASSQGTSLSYEQYF. As DNA, the CDR3 is TGTGCCAGCAGCCAAGGGACTAGTCTCTCCTACGAGCAGTACTTC.

The V gene is TRBV4-2, the J gene TRBJ2-7; weak D call: TRBD2 (5 bases). Germline loops: CDR1 LGHNA, CDR2 YNFKEQ. The length of the CDR3 is 14 residues. Trimming stripped 0 bases from V and 5 bases from J, with 11 bases between. The CDR3 nucleotides read TGTGCCAGCAGCCAAGATGCCGGGAATGACGAGCAGTACTTC. Protein: CASSQDAGNDEQYF.

A few counts support this clone. The chain carries TRBV6-6 and TRBJ2-1; D is unresolved. The V and J ends lost 5 bases and 6 bases respectively, with 8 bases between them. The CDR3 totals 12 residues. Germline assignment: CDR1 MNHNY and CDR2 SVGAGI (reference sequence). The CDR3 loop is CASSPPFNEQFF. The CDR3, as DNA: TGTGCCAGCAGTCCCCCATTCAATGAGCAGTTCTTC.

The chain carries TRBV4-2 and TRBJ2-1; 10 bases are shared with TRBD1. The junction had 12 bases not matched to a gene; V was cut back by 4 bases and J by 9 bases. CDR3 length equals 16 residues. Germline lookup yields CDR1 LGHNA and CDR2 YNFKEQ. The CDR3 DNA reads TGTGCCAGCAGCCTAGAGGGAGTGGGACAGGGGAGTGAGCAGTTCTTC. Its protein product is CASSLEGVGQGSEQFF.

V is TRBV7-2 and J is TRBJ1-2; 8 nucleotides match TRBD1. Germline V gene data show CDR1 as SGHTA and CDR2 as FQGNSA. The CDR3 extends over 15 amino acids. V shed 1 base, J shed 8 bases, and the junction held 9 bases outside the gene matches. The CDR3 loop reads CASSLGRTGFHGYTF. In DNA form, the CDR3 reads TGTGCCAGCAGCTTAGGTCGGACAGGGTTCCACGGCTACACCTTC. The entire variable domain, with the rest obtained from reference TRBV7-2 and TRBJ1-2, is as follows: GAGVSQSPSNKVTEKGKDVELRCDPISGHTALYWYRQSLGQGLEFLIYFQGNSAPDKSGLPSDRFSAERTGGSVSTLTIQRTQQEDSAVYLCASSLGRTGFHGYTFGSGTRLTVV.